What follows are 23 T cell receptor beta chains derived from one specimen sequenced in a study of T cells expressing NK-cell markers. TCRdb reworked the 5' RACE reads into one entry per CDR3 protein, no DNA. Its table lists 140,000 to 150,000 distinct CDR3 sequences. Sequencing used blood T cells: a sorted CD56 or NKG2C T cell subset, CD4+ or CD8+ T cells, or bulk PBMC T cells (not recorded which). Receptor source: a man aged 18 to 30 in good health.

The gene calls are TRBV11-2 and TRBJ2-1; TCRdb picks TRBD2, but there is no DNA to check that call. CDR3 length: 18 residues. Germline CDR1 is SGHAT and CDR2 is FQNNGV. The CDR3 loop reads CASSLFRYGLAVDNEQFF.

V gene TRBV12-3 or TRBV12-4 combines with J gene TRBJ2-3; checking the TCRdb D call of TRBD1 is not possible without DNA. The CDR3 extends over 16 amino acids. CDR3 residues: CASSLLVQGATDTQYF.

CDR3: CASRTLSETTQYF. This chain joins TRBV27 and TRBJ2-3; TCRdb's D gene call, TRBD1, goes unchecked for lack of DNA. The CDR3 runs 13 residues. The germline V gene has CDR1 MNHEY and CDR2 SMNVEV (reference sequence).

The CDR3 loop is CASSLILGTSGNSYEQYF. The V call is TRBV6-2 or TRBV6-3, the J call TRBJ2-7; TCRdb's D call, TRBD2, is unchecked because there is no DNA. Germline V gene data show CDR1 as MNHEY and CDR2 as SVGEGT. This CDR3 comprises 18 residues.

This sequence joins TRBV29-1 and TRBJ2-1; TCRdb's D call of TRBD1 is untestable without DNA. CDR1 is SQVTM and CDR2 is ANQGSEA in the germline V gene. This CDR3 is built from 13 residues. CDR3 residues: CSLIRGNYNEQFF.

The V gene is TRBV11-2, the J gene TRBJ2-2; absent DNA, TCRdb's TRBD1 call cannot be checked. This CDR3 contains 16 residues. The germline gives CDR1 SGHAT, CDR2 FQNNGV. CDR3 loop: CASSLGVRGATGELFF.

The rearrangement links TRBV4-3 to TRBJ1-1; TCRdb names TRBD1, which stays unverified in the absence of DNA. The CDR3 runs 17 residues. Per the germline V gene, CDR1 is LGHNA and CDR2 is YSLEER. The CDR3 reads CASSQDSRTGEDTEAFF.

The genes are TRBV25-1 and TRBJ2-1; TCRdb lists TRBD1, though no DNA is available to test this call. CDR3 size: 13 residues. From germline, CDR1 is MGHDK and CDR2 SYGVNS. CDR3 protein: CASRGASYNEQFF.

The chain uses TRBV20-1 and TRBJ2-1; absent DNA, TCRdb's TRBD2 call cannot be checked. CDR1 and CDR2 (germline): DFQATT, SNEGSKA (reference sequence). The CDR3 has 18 amino acids. CDR3 loop: CSARDPEPQILALNEQFF.

The chain joins TRBV11-2 to TRBJ2-6; TCRdb lists TRBD1, though no DNA is available to test this call. The germline gives CDR1 SGHAT, CDR2 FQNNGV. The CDR3 consists of 19 residues. The CDR3 reads CASSAPGTGALAGANVLTF.

The chain employs TRBV7-9 and TRBJ2-1; there is no DNA to check the TCRdb D call of TRBD2. CDR1 is SEHNR and CDR2 is FQNEAQ in the germline V gene (reference sequence). The CDR3 is 14 amino acids. The CDR3 here is CASSLLAGAVEQFF.

The chain links TRBV19 to TRBJ1-4; TCRdb returns TRBD1, unconfirmable since there is no DNA. This CDR3 has 16 amino acids. From germline, CDR1 is LNHDA and CDR2 SQIVND (reference sequence). Here the CDR3 reads CASTYGTGGAYEKLFF.

This sequence joins TRBV10-2 and TRBJ2-2; lacking DNA, the TRBD2 call made by TCRdb goes unchecked. This CDR3 is built from 13 residues. Per germline, CDR1 WSHSY and CDR2 SAAADI. CDR3 sequence reads: CASGLAGTGELFF.

The chain carries TRBV4-3 and TRBJ2-3. The CDR3 spans 14 residues. Germline V gene data show CDR1 as LGHNA and CDR2 as YSLEER. The CDR3 sequence: CASSQDTGSDTQYF.

The rearrangement uses TRBV7-2 and TRBJ1-1; absent DNA, TCRdb's TRBD1 call cannot be checked. Germline V gene data show CDR1 as SGHTA and CDR2 as FQGNSA. The CDR3 extends over 19 amino acids. The CDR3 sequence: CASSLGLSSQGAINTEAFF.

The chain employs TRBV10-3 and TRBJ2-1; TCRdb's D call of TRBD1 is untestable without DNA. CDR1 is ENHRY, CDR2 SYGVKD, per germline. This CDR3 contains 15 residues. The CDR3 sequence is CAISVPGEKYNEQFF.

The CDR3 region is CSVDTGANTGELFF. The chain couples TRBV29-1 to TRBJ2-2; TCRdb names TRBD1, which stays unverified in the absence of DNA. CDR1 SQVTM and CDR2 ANQGSEA come from the germline V gene. The CDR3 loop spans 14 amino acids.

V is TRBV5-6 and J is TRBJ1-6. The CDR3 covers 15 residues. Per germline, CDR1 SGHDT and CDR2 YYEEEE. This chain's CDR3 is CASSSGVTNNSPLHF.

The V and J genes are TRBV18 and TRBJ1-3; TCRdb selects TRBD1, and the lack of DNA leaves this call unchecked. The length of the CDR3 is 18 residues. Germline-derived CDR1 and CDR2 are KGHSH and LQKENI. CDR3 loop: CASSPSFGAQESGNTIYF. Full variable domain (rest looked up from reference TRBV18 and TRBJ1-3): NAGVMQNPRHLVRRRGQEARLRCSPMKGHSHVYWYRQLPEEGLKFMVYLQKENIIDESGMPKERFSAEFPKEGPSILRIQQVVRGDSAAYFCASSPSFGAQESGNTIYFGEGSWLTVV.

This sequence joins TRBV23-1 and TRBJ2-6; the TCRdb call, TRBD1, lacks DNA for checking. TRBV23-1 falls under the ORF class, with uncertain function. This CDR3 has 16 residues. This CDR3 reads CASAPDRLSGANVLTF.

The CDR3 loop is CASSSYSGSRYEQFF. The chain couples TRBV5-1 to TRBJ2-1; the TCRdb D gene call, TRBD2, has no DNA to confirm it. The CDR3 extends over 15 amino acids. Germline CDR1 and CDR2: SGHRS and YFSETQ.

V usage is TRBV15 and J usage is TRBJ2-5; there is no DNA to check the TCRdb D call of TRBD1. Germline V gives CDR1 LNHNV, CDR2 YYDKDF (reference sequence). This CDR3 spans 15 amino acids. The CDR3 reads CATSRGDRVGETQYF.

The chain recombines TRBV2 with TRBJ2-5; absent DNA, TCRdb's TRBD1 call cannot be checked. This CDR3 is 11 amino acids long. Germline CDR1 SNHLY, CDR2 FYNNEI. The CDR3 loop reads CAVPGGETQYF.